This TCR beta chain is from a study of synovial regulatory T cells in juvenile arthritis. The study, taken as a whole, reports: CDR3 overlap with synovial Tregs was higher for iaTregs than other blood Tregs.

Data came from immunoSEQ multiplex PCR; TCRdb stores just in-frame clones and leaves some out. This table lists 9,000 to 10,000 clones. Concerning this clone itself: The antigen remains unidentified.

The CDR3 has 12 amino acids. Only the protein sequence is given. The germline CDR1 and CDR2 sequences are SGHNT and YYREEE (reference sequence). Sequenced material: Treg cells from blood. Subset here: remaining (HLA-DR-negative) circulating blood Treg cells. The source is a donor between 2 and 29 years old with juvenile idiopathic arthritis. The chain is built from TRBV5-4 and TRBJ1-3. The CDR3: CASSLGGNAIYF. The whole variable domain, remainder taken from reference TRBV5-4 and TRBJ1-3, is ETGVTQSPTHLIKTRGQQVTLRCSSQSGHNTVSWYQQALGQGPQFIFQYYREEENGRGNFPPRFSGLQFPNYSSELNVNALELDDSALYLCASSLGGNAIYFGEGSWLTVV.